Shown below are 24 T cell receptor beta chains from a single sample sequenced in a study of cytomegalovirus exposure and HLA in healthy donors. TCRdb's table, derived via immunoSEQ multiplex PCR, lists solely in-frame clones and lacks some. The data contain around 400,000 clones, roughly 89% of them seen just once; the ten biggest clones take up roughly 0.75%. The sample taken for sequencing was PBMCs. The receptors were gathered from a woman aged 18-29 years in good health and CMV-seronegative.

The chain recombines TRBV20-1 with TRBJ1-1, with a weak D call TRBD1 (5 bases). Germline lookup yields CDR1 DFQATT and CDR2 SNEGSKA (reference sequence). The CDR3 is 11 amino acids. The V end was cut by 6 bases, the J end by 3 bases, with 8 bases between. This chain's CDR3 is CSAGGYTEAFF. CDR3 DNA: TGCAGTGCCGGGGGGTACACTGAAGCTTTCTTT.

This chain joins TRBV9 and TRBJ2-3; 9 bases line up with TRBD2. This CDR3 is 16 amino acids long. Per the germline V gene, CDR1 is SGDLS and CDR2 is YYNGEE. Unmatched junction bases numbered 5, after V lost 0 bases and J lost 3 bases. This CDR3 reads CASSVAAGGLTDTQYF. The CDR3 region has the DNA TGTGCCAGCAGCGTAGCGGCGGGAGGGCTAACAGATACGCAGTATTTT.

The V gene is TRBV2, the J gene TRBJ2-2, with D maybe TRBD1 (5 bases). The CDR3 totals 13 residues. Germline lookup yields CDR1 SNHLY and CDR2 FYNNEI. The V and J ends lost 8 bases and 1 base respectively, with 8 bases between them. The CDR3 protein is CASQGLNTGELFF. Here the CDR3 DNA reads TGTGCCAGCCAGGGATTGAACACCGGGGAGCTGTTTTTT.

The CDR3 sequence is CASRRALEYEQYF. CDR3 in DNA: TGTGCCAGCAGGAGGGCCCTAGAATACGAGCAGTACTTC. The genes are TRBV2 and TRBJ2-7, with D possibly being TRBD2 (5 bases). V shed 6 bases and J shed 4 bases, with 13 bases lying between them. Per germline, CDR1 SNHLY and CDR2 FYNNEI. The CDR3 is 13 amino acids.

The chain combines TRBV4-1 with TRBJ2-2; D not resolved. Trimming shortened V by 3 bases and J by 9 bases, and 8 bases separated the two germline ends. Germline V gene sequence: CDR1 MGHRA, CDR2 YSYEKL. The CDR3 is 12 amino acids. The CDR3 spells CASSHGFRELFF. The CDR3 DNA reads as TGCGCCAGCAGCCACGGGTTTAGGGAGCTGTTTTTT.

The rearrangement uses TRBV9 and TRBJ2-2; 11 bases align to TRBD2. Unmatched junction bases numbered 8, after V lost 7 bases and J lost 0 bases. CDR3 size: 17 residues. Germline-derived CDR1 and CDR2 are SGDLS and YYNGEE. The CDR3 loop is CASARLAGISNTGELFF. The CDR3 coding sequence is TGTGCCAGCGCTCGACTAGCGGGAATATCGAACACCGGGGAGCTGTTTTTT.

The chain carries TRBV5-1 and TRBJ1-1; 10 positions agree with TRBD1. The CDR3 is 16 amino acids. Per germline, CDR1 SGHRS and CDR2 YFSETQ. V lost 4 bases to trimming and J lost 0 bases; unmatched junction nucleotides: 6. The CDR3, as DNA: TGCGCCAGCAGCGTAGGGACAGGGGTATTGAACACTGAAGCTTTCTTT. Its translation: CASSVGTGVLNTEAFF.

The J gene is TRBJ2-1, the V gene TRBV5-1; 12 bases are a match to TRBD2. There are 15 residues in the CDR3. The V segment lost 4 bases and the J segment 8 bases; nucleotides outside the gene matches: 7. CDR1 is SGHRS, CDR2 YFSETQ, per germline. CDR3: CASSLRTSGAYEQFF. CDR3 nucleotides: TGCGCCAGCAGCCTCCGGACTAGCGGGGCATATGAGCAGTTCTTC.

CDR3 loop: CASSLEGGETQYF. The CDR3 DNA follows: TGCGCCAGCAGCTTGGAGGGAGGGGAGACCCAGTACTTC. The gene calls are TRBV5-1 and TRBJ2-5; 7 bases agree with TRBD2. Trimming removed 0 bases from V and 5 bases from J; junction bases left unmatched: 1. CDR3 length equals 13 residues. CDR1 SGHRS and CDR2 YFSETQ come from the germline V gene.

This clone has a single count. This chain connects TRBV11-2 to TRBJ2-3, with 12 bases that match TRBD2. The CDR3 sequence is 17 residues long. V was clipped by 1 base and J by 5 bases; unmatched bases: 7. Germline-derived CDR1 and CDR2 are SGHAT and FQNNGV. CDR3: CASSLGASGGAIDTQYF. In DNA, the CDR3 is TGTGCCAGCAGCTTAGGTGCTAGCGGGGGGGCGATAGATACGCAGTATTTT. Full variable domain (rest looked up from reference TRBV11-2 and TRBJ2-3): EAGVAQSPRYKIIEKRQSVAFWCNPISGHATLYWYQQILGQGPKLLIQFQNNGVVDDSQLPKDRFSAERLKGVDSTLKIQPAKLEDSAVYLCASSLGASGGAIDTQYFGPGTRLTVL.

This chain connects TRBV2 to TRBJ2-5; TRBD1 is a possible D gene (5 bases). Trimming shortened V by 7 bases and J by 7 bases, and 7 bases separated the two germline ends. Germline V CDR1 and CDR2: SNHLY, FYNNEI. The CDR3 length is 10 residues. CDR3 sequence (DNA): TGTGCCAGCAACCAGGGGACCCAGTACTTC. It encodes CASNQGTQYF.

The chain's CDR3 is CSVDQGQGTEAFF. The CDR3, as DNA: TGCAGCGTTGACCAGGGGCAGGGCACTGAAGCTTTCTTT. The V and J genes are TRBV29-1 and TRBJ1-1, with D perhaps TRBD1 (6 bases). The CDR3 covers 13 residues. Germline CDR1 and CDR2: SQVTM and ANQGSEA. V lost 3 bases to trimming and J lost 4 bases, with 12 bases between them.

In this sample, this clone turned up once. The rearrangement joins TRBV11-1 to TRBJ1-4; D gene ambiguous. Germline V gives CDR1 SGHAT, CDR2 FQDESV (reference sequence). This CDR3 contains 14 residues. Trimming took off 4 bases at V and 8 bases at J, with 14 bases between the two ends. CDR3 residues: CASSSGGTQEKLFF. The DNA for the CDR3 is TGTGCCAGCAGCTCTGGTGGTACTCAAGAAAAACTGTTTTTT.

V gene TRBV10-2 combines with J gene TRBJ1-1; D uncertain. CDR1 WSHSY and CDR2 SAAADI come from the germline V gene. The CDR3 is 13 residues long. V was shortened by 3 bases and J by 2 bases, with 7 bases between the two germline ends. The CDR3 coding sequence is TGCGCCAGCAGTGAACTGCTTAACACTGAAGCTTTCTTT. It encodes CASSELLNTEAFF.

The CDR3 protein is CASGWERETTGELFF. As DNA, the CDR3 is TGTGCTAGTGGCTGGGAGCGGGAGACGACCGGGGAGCTGTTTTTT. V usage is TRBV12-5 and J usage is TRBJ2-2; 8 nucleotides match TRBD2. This CDR3 contains 15 residues. With V trimmed by 6 bases and J by 5 bases, 8 bases remained unmatched. Looked up from germline, CDR1 is LGHNT and CDR2 is FRNRAP. Using reference TRBV12-5 and TRBJ2-2 for the parts outside the CDR3, the full variable domain is DARVTQTPRHKVTEMGQEVTMRCQPILGHNTVFWYRQTMMQGLELLAYFRNRAPLDDSGMPKDRFSAEMPDATLATLKIQPSEPRDSAVYFCASGWERETTGELFFGEGSRLTVL.

V gene TRBV28 combines with J gene TRBJ2-5; TRBD2 matches at 14 bases. Germline-derived CDR1 and CDR2 are MDHEN and SYDVKM. J gave up 0 bases and V 5 bases, and 11 bases lay outside the gene matches. This CDR3 comprises 19 residues. The CDR3 coding sequence is TGTGCCAGCAGTGCCCCCGGGGGACTAGCGGGGGAGTACCAAGAGACCCAGTACTTC. Its translation is CASSAPGGLAGEYQETQYF.

The rearrangement links TRBV29-1 to TRBJ2-3; weak D call: TRBD2 (7 bases). The CDR3 covers 17 residues. Trimming pared 4 bases from V and 2 bases from J, leaving 22 bases between. In germline, CDR1 is SQVTM, CDR2 ANQGSEA. The CDR3 DNA reads TGCAGCGTTGCAGGGTTACGGGGGGCGCACCCCACAGATACGCAGTATTTT. Encoded protein: CSVAGLRGAHPTDTQYF.

The chain joins TRBV4-1 to TRBJ1-1; TRBD1 aligns across 7 bases. The CDR3 sequence is 15 residues long. Germline V lookup: CDR1 MGHRA, CDR2 YSYEKL. J was trimmed by 7 bases and V by 0 bases; bases with no gene match: 8. The CDR3 sequence: CASSQEIGGTNEAFF. CDR3 nucleotide sequence: TGCGCCAGCAGCCAAGAAATAGGGGGCACAAATGAAGCTTTCTTT.

The rearrangement links TRBV6-5 to TRBJ2-7; a possible D gene is TRBD2 (6 bases). The ends were cut back, 4 bases at V and 0 bases at J, with 10 bases in the middle. The CDR3 is 14 amino acids. Germline V gene data show CDR1 as MNHEY and CDR2 as SVGAGI. The CDR3 bases are TGTGCCAGCAGTTTGGAGGGCGACTCCTACGAGCAGTACTTC. Encoded protein: CASSLEGDSYEQYF.

The table lists this clone with a count of one. The rearrangement links TRBV5-4 to TRBJ2-7, with D possibly being TRBD2 (7 bases). The CDR3 totals 14 residues. Deletions cut 2 bases from V and 3 bases from J, with 12 bases between. Germline CDR1 and CDR2: SGHNT and YYREEE (reference sequence). The CDR3 nucleotides are TGTGCCAGCAGCTTCGGGGGGCGAAACTACGAGCAGTACTTC. Residues: CASSFGGRNYEQYF.

The V and J genes are TRBV5-6 and TRBJ2-7; TRBD2 matches at 13 bases. Germline V gene sequence: CDR1 SGHDT, CDR2 YYEEEE. The CDR3 has 17 residues. Losses at the gene ends were 4 bases for V and 2 bases for J; bases not matched to a gene: 9. CDR3 loop: CASSGKTSGRSTYEQYF. The CDR3 bases are TGTGCCAGCAGCGGAAAGACTAGCGGGAGGTCTACCTACGAGCAGTACTTC.

This clone has a handful of counts. The genes are TRBV4-1 and TRBJ2-7, with D tentatively TRBD2 (5 bases). The germline V and J ends were trimmed by 2 bases and 2 bases, with 10 bases remaining between them. The CDR3 is 14 residues long. Germline CDR1 and CDR2: MGHRA and YSYEKL. CDR3 sequence reads: CASSQNRGAYEQYF. DNA for the CDR3: TGCGCCAGCAGCCAAAACCGGGGAGCCTACGAGCAGTACTTC.

V gene TRBV2 combines with J gene TRBJ2-2; 11 positions agree with TRBD2. V was clipped by 8 bases and J by 1 base; unmatched bases: 12. The CDR3 consists of 18 residues. The germline CDR1 and CDR2 sequences are SNHLY and FYNNEI. The CDR3 here is CASGASGGLAVNTGELFF. Here the CDR3 DNA reads TGTGCCAGCGGGGCTTCGGGGGGACTAGCGGTGAACACCGGGGAGCTGTTTTTT.

The genes are TRBV6-5 and TRBJ2-7; D might be TRBD2 (6 bases). The CDR3 spans 14 residues. Trimming removed 0 bases from V and 5 bases from J, with 11 bases in between. The germline CDR1 and CDR2 sequences are MNHEY and SVGAGI. CDR3 loop: CASSYSGGGNEQYF. In DNA, the CDR3 is TGTGCCAGCAGTTACTCGGGTGGGGGGAACGAGCAGTACTTC.